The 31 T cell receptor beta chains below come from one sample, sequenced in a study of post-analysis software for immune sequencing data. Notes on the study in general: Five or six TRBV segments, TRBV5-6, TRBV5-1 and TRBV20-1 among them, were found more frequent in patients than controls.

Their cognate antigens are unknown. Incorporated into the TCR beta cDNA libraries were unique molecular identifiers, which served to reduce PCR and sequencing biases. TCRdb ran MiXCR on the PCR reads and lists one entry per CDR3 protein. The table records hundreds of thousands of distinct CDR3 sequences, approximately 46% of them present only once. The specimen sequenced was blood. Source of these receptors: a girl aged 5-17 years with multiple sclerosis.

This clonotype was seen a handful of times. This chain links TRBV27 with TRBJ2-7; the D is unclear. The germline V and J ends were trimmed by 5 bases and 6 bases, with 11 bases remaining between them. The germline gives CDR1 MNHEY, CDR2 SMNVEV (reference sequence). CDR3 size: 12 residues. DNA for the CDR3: TGTGCCAGCAGTGGAGCCGACCGCGAGCAGTACTTC. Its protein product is CASSGADREQYF.

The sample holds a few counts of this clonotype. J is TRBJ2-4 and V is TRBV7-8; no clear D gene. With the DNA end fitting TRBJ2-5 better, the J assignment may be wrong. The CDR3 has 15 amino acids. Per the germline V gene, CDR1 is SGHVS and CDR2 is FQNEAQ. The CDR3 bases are TGTGCCAGCAGCTTCCCGATGGACCGAACTGAGACCCAGTACTTC. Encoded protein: CASSFPMDRTETQYF.

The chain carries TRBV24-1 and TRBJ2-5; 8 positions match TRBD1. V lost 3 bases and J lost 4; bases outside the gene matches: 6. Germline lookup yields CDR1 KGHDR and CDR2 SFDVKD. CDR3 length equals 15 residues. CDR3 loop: CATSDDRTGLETQYF. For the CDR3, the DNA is TGTGCCACCAGTGATGACCGGACAGGGCTAGAGACCCAGTACTTC.

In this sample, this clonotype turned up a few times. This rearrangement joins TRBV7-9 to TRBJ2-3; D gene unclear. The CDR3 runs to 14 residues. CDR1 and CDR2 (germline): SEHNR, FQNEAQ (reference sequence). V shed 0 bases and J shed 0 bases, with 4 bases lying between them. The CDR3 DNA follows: TGTGCCAGCAGCTTAGCGTCCAGCACAGATACGCAGTATTTT. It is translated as CASSLASSTDTQYF.

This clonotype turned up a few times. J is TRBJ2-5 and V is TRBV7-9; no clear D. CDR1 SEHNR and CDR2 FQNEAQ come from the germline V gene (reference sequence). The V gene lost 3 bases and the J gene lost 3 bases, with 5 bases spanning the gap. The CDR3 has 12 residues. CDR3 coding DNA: TGTGCCAGCAGCTTTGGCGAAGAGACCCAGTACTTC. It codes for CASSFGEETQYF.

The CDR3 spells CASSSFPTSGTYEQYF. CDR3 DNA: TGTGCCAGCAGTTCTTTCCCGACTAGCGGCACCTACGAGCAGTACTTC. The chain is built from TRBV6-5 and TRBJ2-7, with 9 bases aligning to TRBD2. Germline CDR1 and CDR2: MNHEY and SVGAGI. This CDR3 is 16 amino acids long. The V and J ends lost 4 bases and 2 bases, in that order; junction bases with no gene match: 9.

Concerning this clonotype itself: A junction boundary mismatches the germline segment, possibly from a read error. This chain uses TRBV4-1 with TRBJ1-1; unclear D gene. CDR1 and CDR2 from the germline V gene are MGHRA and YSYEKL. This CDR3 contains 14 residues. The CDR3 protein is CASSQGSGNAEAFF. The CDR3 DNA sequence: TGCGCCAGCAGCCAGGGCTCGGGGAACGCTGAAGCTTTCTTT.

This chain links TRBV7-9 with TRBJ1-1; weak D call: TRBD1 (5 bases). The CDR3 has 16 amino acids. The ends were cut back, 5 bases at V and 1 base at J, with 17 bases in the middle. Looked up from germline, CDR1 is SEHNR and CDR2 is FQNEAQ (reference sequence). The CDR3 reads CASSLWDGLANTEAFF. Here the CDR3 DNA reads TGTGCCAGCAGCCTATGGGACGGTTTGGCGAACACTGAAGCTTTCTTT.

CDR3 loop: CASSLEGGAHNEQFF. In DNA, the CDR3 is TGTGCCAGCAGCTTAGAGGGCGGAGCCCACAATGAGCAGTTCTTC. The chain combines TRBV11-2 with TRBJ2-1, with D uncertain. Trimming removed 0 bases from V and 5 bases from J, with 11 bases in between. CDR3 length: 15 residues. Germline V lookup: CDR1 SGHAT, CDR2 FQNNGV.

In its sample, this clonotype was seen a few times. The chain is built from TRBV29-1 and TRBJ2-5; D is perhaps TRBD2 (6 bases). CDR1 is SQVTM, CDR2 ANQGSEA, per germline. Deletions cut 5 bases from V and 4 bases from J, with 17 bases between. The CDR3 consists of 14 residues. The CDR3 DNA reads TGCAGCGTTTGGGGAGGACAAGCGGGAGAGACCCAGTACTTC. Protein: CSVWGGQAGETQYF.

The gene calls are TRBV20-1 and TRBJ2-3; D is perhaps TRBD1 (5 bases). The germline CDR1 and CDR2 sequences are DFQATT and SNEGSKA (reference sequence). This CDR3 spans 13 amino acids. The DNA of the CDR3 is TGCAGCGTAGACAGCAGCCTAACAGATACGCAGTATTTT. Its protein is CSVDSSLTDTQYF.

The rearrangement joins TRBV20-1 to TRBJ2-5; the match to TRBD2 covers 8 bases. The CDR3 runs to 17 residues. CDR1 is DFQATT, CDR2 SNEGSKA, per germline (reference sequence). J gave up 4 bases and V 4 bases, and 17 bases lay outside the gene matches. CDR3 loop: CSATRSSGSLGVETQYF. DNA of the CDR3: TGCAGTGCTACCCGGTCTAGCGGGTCGCTAGGGGTAGAGACCCAGTACTTC.

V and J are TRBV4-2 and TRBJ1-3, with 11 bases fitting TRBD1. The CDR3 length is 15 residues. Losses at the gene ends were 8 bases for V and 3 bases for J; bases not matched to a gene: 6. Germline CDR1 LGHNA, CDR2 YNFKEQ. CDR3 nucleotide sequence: TGTGCCAGCGGTCGGACAGGGGGCTATGGAAACACCATATATTTT. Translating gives CASGRTGGYGNTIYF.

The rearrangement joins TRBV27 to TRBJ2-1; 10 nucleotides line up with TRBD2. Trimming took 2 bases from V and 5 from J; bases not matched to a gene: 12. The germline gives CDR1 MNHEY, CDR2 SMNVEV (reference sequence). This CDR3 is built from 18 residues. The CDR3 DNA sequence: TGTGCCAGCAGTTTACGGGTAGCGGGAGGCCTGGCGAACAATGAGCAGTTCTTC. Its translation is CASSLRVAGGLANNEQFF.

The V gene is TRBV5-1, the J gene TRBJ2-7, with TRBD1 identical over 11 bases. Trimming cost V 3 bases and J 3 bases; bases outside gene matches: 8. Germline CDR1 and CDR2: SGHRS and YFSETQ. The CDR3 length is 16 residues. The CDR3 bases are TGCGCCAGCAGCTCATCCGGGACAGGGGGTTTCTACGAGCAGTACTTC. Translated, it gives CASSSSGTGGFYEQYF.

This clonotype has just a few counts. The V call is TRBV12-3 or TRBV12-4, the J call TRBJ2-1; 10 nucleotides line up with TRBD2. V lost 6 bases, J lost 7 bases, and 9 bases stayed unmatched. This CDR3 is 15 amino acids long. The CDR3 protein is CASRNLAGEVNEQFF. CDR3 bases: TGTGCCAGCAGAAATCTAGCGGGAGAGGTAAATGAGCAGTTCTTC.

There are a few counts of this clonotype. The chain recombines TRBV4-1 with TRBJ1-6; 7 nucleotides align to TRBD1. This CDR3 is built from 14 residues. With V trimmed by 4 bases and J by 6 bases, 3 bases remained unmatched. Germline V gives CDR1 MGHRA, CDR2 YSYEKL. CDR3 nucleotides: TGCGCCAGCAGCCTCCGGGACAGTAATTCACCCCTCCACTTT. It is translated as CASSLRDSNSPLHF.

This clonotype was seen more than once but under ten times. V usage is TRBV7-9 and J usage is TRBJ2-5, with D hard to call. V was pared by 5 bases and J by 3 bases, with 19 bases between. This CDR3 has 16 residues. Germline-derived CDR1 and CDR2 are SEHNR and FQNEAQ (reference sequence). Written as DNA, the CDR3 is TGTGCCAGCAGCCCAATATCCCTGGGCGTCAAAGAGACCCAGTACTTC. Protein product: CASSPISLGVKETQYF. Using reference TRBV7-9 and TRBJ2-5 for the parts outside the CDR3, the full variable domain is DTGVSQNPRHKITKRGQNVTFRCDPISEHNRLYWYRQTLGQGPEFLTYFQNEAQLEKSRLLSDRFSAERPKGSFSTLEIQRTEQGDSAMYLCASSPISLGVKETQYFGPGTRLLVL.

The CDR3 region is CASRADWTGELFF. The CDR3 nucleotides are TGTGCCAGCAGGGCGGACTGGACCGGGGAGCTGTTTTTT. The chain combines TRBV2 with TRBJ2-2; possibly TRBD2 for D (5 bases). Germline-derived CDR1 and CDR2 are SNHLY and FYNNEI. Trimming stripped 6 bases from V and 5 bases from J, with 10 bases between. The length of the CDR3 is 13 residues.

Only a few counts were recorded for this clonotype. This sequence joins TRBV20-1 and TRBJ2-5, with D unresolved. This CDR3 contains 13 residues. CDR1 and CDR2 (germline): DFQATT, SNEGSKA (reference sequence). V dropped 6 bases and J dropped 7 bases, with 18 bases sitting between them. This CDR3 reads CSARQGLTGTQYF. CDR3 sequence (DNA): TGCAGTGCCCGACAAGGCCTAACTGGGACCCAGTACTTC.

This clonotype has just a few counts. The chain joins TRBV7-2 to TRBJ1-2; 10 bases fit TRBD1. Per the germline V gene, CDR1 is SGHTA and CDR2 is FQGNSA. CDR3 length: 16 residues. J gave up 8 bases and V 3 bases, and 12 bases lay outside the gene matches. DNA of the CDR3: TGTGCCAGCAGCTTCGACATGACAGGGGGCTACCCCGGCTACACCTTC. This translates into CASSFDMTGGYPGYTF.

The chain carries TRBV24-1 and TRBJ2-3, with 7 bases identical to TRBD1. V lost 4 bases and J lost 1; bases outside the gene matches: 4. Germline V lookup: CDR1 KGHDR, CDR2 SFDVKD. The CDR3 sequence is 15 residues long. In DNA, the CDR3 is TGTGCCACCAGTGACCCCGGGACAGGCACAGATACGCAGTATTTT. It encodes CATSDPGTGTDTQYF.

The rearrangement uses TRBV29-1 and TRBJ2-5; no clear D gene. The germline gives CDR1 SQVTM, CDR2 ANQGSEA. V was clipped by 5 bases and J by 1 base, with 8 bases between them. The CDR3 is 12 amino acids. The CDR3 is CSVRNVQETQYF. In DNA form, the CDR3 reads TGCAGCGTTCGGAACGTCCAAGAGACCCAGTACTTC. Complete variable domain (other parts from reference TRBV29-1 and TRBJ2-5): SAVISQKPSRDICQRGTSLTIQCQVDSQVTMMFWYRQQPGQSLTLIATANQGSEATYESGFVIDKFPISRPNLTFSTLTVSNMSPEDSSIYLCSVRNVQETQYFGPGTRLLVL.

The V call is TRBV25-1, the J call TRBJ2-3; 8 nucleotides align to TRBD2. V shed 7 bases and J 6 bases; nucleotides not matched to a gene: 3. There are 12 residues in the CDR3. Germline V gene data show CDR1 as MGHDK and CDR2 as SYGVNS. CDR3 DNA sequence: TGTGCCAGCACGGGGGGGGTTGATACGCAGTATTTT. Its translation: CASTGGVDTQYF.

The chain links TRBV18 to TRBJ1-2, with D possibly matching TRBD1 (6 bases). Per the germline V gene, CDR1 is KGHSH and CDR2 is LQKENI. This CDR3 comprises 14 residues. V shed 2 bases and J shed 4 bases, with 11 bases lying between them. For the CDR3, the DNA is TGTGCCAGCTCACCAGACAGGCGTGGCTATGGCTACACCTTC. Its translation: CASSPDRRGYGYTF.

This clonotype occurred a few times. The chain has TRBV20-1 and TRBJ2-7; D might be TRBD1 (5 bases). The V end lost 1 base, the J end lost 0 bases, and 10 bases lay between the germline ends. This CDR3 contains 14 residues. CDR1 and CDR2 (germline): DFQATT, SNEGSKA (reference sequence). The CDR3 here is CSARGRASSYEQYF. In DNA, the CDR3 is TGCAGTGCTAGAGGCAGGGCCTCCTCCTACGAGCAGTACTTC.

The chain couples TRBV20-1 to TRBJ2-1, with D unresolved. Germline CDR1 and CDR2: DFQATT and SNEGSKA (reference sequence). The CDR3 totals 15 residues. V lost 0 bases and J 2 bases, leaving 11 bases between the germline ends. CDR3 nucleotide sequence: TGCAGTGCTAGAGATGGTCGCGGAGCCTACAATGAGCAGTTCTTC. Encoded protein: CSARDGRGAYNEQFF.

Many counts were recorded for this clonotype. The CDR3 sequence is CSVEENPLQGIGTDTQYF. The CDR3 DNA is TGCAGCGTTGAAGAGAATCCTCTTCAGGGGATCGGCACAGATACGCAGTATTTT. V is TRBV29-1 and J is TRBJ2-3; the D gene is possibly TRBD1 (6 bases). V shed 0 bases and J shed 1 base, with 20 bases lying between them. Germline V CDR1 and CDR2: SQVTM, ANQGSEA. The CDR3 spans 18 residues.

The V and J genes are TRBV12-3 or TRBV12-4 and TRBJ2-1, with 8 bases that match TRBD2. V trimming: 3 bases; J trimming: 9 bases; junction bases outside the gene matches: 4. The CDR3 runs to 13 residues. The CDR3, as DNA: TGTGCCAGCAGTTTTCATGCGGGGGGTGAGCAGTTCTTC. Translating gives CASSFHAGGEQFF.

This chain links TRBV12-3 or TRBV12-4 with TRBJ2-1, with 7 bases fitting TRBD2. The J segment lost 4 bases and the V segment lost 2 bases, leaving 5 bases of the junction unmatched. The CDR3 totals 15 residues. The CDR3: CASSLRLAVYNEQFF. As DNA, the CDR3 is TGTGCCAGCAGTTTACGGCTAGCGGTTTACAATGAGCAGTTCTTC.

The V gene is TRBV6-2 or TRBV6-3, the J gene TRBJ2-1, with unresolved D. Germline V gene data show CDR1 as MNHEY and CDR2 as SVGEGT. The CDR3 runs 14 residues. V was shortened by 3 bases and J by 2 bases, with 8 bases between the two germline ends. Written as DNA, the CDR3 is TGTGCCAGCAGTTATTTAATTCCCTACAATGAGCAGTTCTTC. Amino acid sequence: CASSYLIPYNEQFF.